One TCR beta chain is described in this entry. The data are from a study of CD8 T cells in Susac syndrome. It was with random hexamers that about 0.45 to 1 ug RNA was reverse transcribed. TCRdb re-derived calls from the immunoSEQ multiplex PCR reads in MiXCR, one entry per CDR3 protein. Of 180,000 or so distinct CDR3 sequences in the sample, about 95% were seen once. Germline CDR1 is SQVTM and CDR2 is ANQGSEA. The CDR3 consists of 13 residues. V was shortened by 6 bases and J by 5 bases, with 16 bases between the two germline ends. TCR beta from blood CD8+ and CD4+ T cells was sequenced. The sequencing sample was made of CD4+ T cells from PBMCs. The chain recombines TRBV29-1 with TRBJ1-2; perhaps TRBD1 as D (6 bases). The sequence was obtained from a human donor in good health. CDR3 amino acids: CSVTGFAPYGYTF. CDR3 DNA: TGCAGCGTCACAGGGTTCGCCCCTTATGGCTACACCTTC.